This TCR beta chain was observed in a study of blood T cell repertoires in COVID-19. Study-wide background: The United States, Italy and Spain were the sources of the acute and convalescent COVID-19 samples. T cells, B-cell-depleted T cells, or PBMCs supplied cDNA or gDNA.

By sample share, this clone is medium-sized. In the authors' workflow: Counts of nucleated cells, estimated from reference gene primer amplification, were obtained. Measured with immunoSEQ multiplex PCR; TCRdb has only the in-frame clones, and not every one. D and trimming come from the DNA, and the V and J calls and clone size come from that table. Counted here are 35,000 to 55,000 clones, nearly 70% occurring once; the ten biggest clones make up 6.2%. Sequenced: peripheral blood. The TCR comes from a man older than 75 with acute or convalescent COVID-19.

CDR3 sequence: CASSRETSVVNEQFF. CDR3 bases: TGTGCCAGCAGCCGGGAGACTAGCGTAGTTAATGAGCAGTTCTTC. V is TRBV3-1 (or the pseudogene TRBV3-2) and J is TRBJ2-1; 8 nucleotides line up with TRBD2. The length of the CDR3 is 15 residues. Looked up from germline, CDR1 is LGHDT and CDR2 is YNNKEL (reference sequence). The ends lost 4 bases at V and 7 bases at J; junction bases unmatched: 9.